These 26 T cell receptor beta chains share one sample of origin, sequenced in a study of blood T cell repertoires in COVID-19. Clones were read by immunoSEQ multiplex PCR, and TCRdb kept only the in-frame ones, dropping some. The sample has 250,000 to 300,000 clones; around 78% are singletons. The specimen was peripheral blood. These receptors were obtained from a man aged 55 to 70 who had recovered from COVID-19.

J is TRBJ2-2 and V is TRBV29-1; the match to TRBD1 covers 9 bases. Unmatched junction bases numbered 11, after V lost 6 bases and J lost 0 bases. CDR1 and CDR2 from the germline V gene are SQVTM and ANQGSEA. The CDR3 extends over 17 amino acids. Written as DNA, the CDR3 is TGCAGCGTCCTAAGCCCGGACAGGGGCGCGAACACCGGGGAGCTGTTTTTT. Translating gives CSVLSPDRGANTGELFF.

The genes are TRBV5-1 and TRBJ2-3, with D unresolved. Germline loops: CDR1 SGHRS, CDR2 YFSETQ. The length of the CDR3 is 13 residues. The germline V and J ends were trimmed by 0 bases and 5 bases, with 7 bases remaining between them. CDR3 sequence: CASSLDGRDTQYF. As DNA, the CDR3 is TGCGCCAGCAGCTTGGACGGTAGAGATACGCAGTATTTT.

The chain couples TRBV18 to TRBJ2-5, with 8 bases that match TRBD2. The CDR3 is made up of 14 amino acids. Germline V gene lookup returns CDR1 KGHSH and CDR2 LQKENI. The J segment lost 2 bases and the V segment lost 3 bases, leaving 2 bases of the junction unmatched. As DNA, the CDR3 is TGTGCCAGCTCACCGGGACTAGGACAAGAGACCCAGTACTTC. It codes for CASSPGLGQETQYF.

This chain connects TRBV5-1 to TRBJ2-5, with D tentatively TRBD1 (6 bases). The V end lost 0 bases, the J end lost 2 bases, and 11 bases lay between the germline ends. The CDR3 spans 15 residues. Germline V gives CDR1 SGHRS, CDR2 YFSETQ. The chain's CDR3 is CASSLGQVGQETQYF. The CDR3 nucleotides are TGCGCCAGCAGCTTGGGACAGGTGGGACAAGAGACCCAGTACTTC. The variable domain in full, with the rest retrieved from reference TRBV5-1 and TRBJ2-5, is KAGVTQTPRYLIKTRGQQVTLSCSPISGHRSVSWYQQTPGQGLQFLFEYFSETQRNKGNFPGRFSGRQFSNSRSEMNVSTLELGDSALYLCASSLGQVGQETQYFGPGTRLLVL.

The chain has TRBV7-2 and TRBJ2-7, with 9 bases identical to TRBD1. With 7 bases clipped from V and 2 bases from J, the junction kept 9 bases outside the gene matches. CDR1 SGHTA and CDR2 FQGNSA come from the germline V gene. CDR3 size: 15 residues. This CDR3 reads CASNFIRDRAYEQYF. DNA for the CDR3: TGTGCCAGCAACTTTATCCGGGACAGGGCCTACGAGCAGTACTTC.

The chain joins TRBV7-8 to TRBJ2-1; 10 bases are a match to TRBD2. Germline values: CDR1 SGHVS, CDR2 FQNEAQ. V shed 5 bases and J 5 bases; nucleotides not matched to a gene: 12. The CDR3 length is 17 residues. The CDR3 loop is CASSAHRTSGRNNEQFF. As DNA, the CDR3 is TGTGCCAGCAGCGCTCATAGGACTAGCGGTCGCAACAATGAGCAGTTCTTC.

This chain uses TRBV5-5 with TRBJ2-1; a possible D gene is TRBD2 (6 bases). The germline V gene encodes CDR1 SGHKS and CDR2 YYEKEE (reference sequence). The CDR3 runs to 15 residues. V was pared by 3 bases and J by 0 bases, with 10 bases between. The CDR3 coding sequence is TGTGCCAGCAGCTCTAGCGCGAGCTCCTACAATGAGCAGTTCTTC. Translation: CASSSSASSYNEQFF.

The chain carries TRBV2 and TRBJ2-7; weak D call: TRBD1 (6 bases). V lost 2 bases and J 2 bases, leaving 13 bases between the germline ends. This CDR3 comprises 15 residues. The germline CDR1 and CDR2 sequences are SNHLY and FYNNEI. The CDR3 region has the DNA TGTGCCAGCAGTGAAAGGGCAGGGGATCCCTACGAGCAGTACTTC. This sequence encodes CASSERAGDPYEQYF. Combining the CDR3 with reference TRBV2 and TRBJ2-7 gives the whole variable domain EPEVTQTPSHQVTQMGQEVILRCVPISNHLYFYWYRQILGQKVEFLVSFYNNEISEKSEIFDDQFSVERPDGSNFTLKIRSTKLEDSAMYFCASSERAGDPYEQYFGPGTRLTVT.

The chain couples TRBV28 to TRBJ1-2; 7 bases fit TRBD1. The CDR3 sequence is 12 residues long. The trim removed 8 bases at V and 4 bases at J, leaving 4 bases unmatched. Germline V lookup: CDR1 MDHEN, CDR2 SYDVKM. The CDR3 loop reads CASGQEAYGYTF. As DNA, the CDR3 is TGTGCCAGCGGACAGGAGGCCTATGGCTACACCTTC.

The chain has TRBV19 and TRBJ2-3; tentatively, D is TRBD2 (6 bases). Germline V lookup: CDR1 LNHDA, CDR2 SQIVND (reference sequence). The CDR3 is 16 amino acids. The ends were cut back, 9 bases at V and 6 bases at J, with 25 bases in the middle. The CDR3 reads CASRRGSAGDIDTQYF. The DNA of the CDR3 is TGTGCCAGCCGCCGGGGGTCGGCAGGCGATATCGATACGCAGTATTTT.

The chain is built from TRBV6-5 and TRBJ1-2; D unresolved. The V gene lost 5 bases and the J gene lost 4 bases, with 14 bases spanning the gap. The CDR3 is 14 amino acids. Germline lookup yields CDR1 MNHEY and CDR2 SVGAGI. Here the CDR3 reads CASSRDFNSYGYTF. In nucleotides, the CDR3 is TGTGCCAGCAGTCGGGATTTCAACTCCTATGGCTACACCTTC.

This chain joins TRBV5-1 and TRBJ1-2, with TRBD1 matching over 8 bases. Unmatched junction bases numbered 12, after V lost 0 bases and J lost 2 bases. Germline V gives CDR1 SGHRS, CDR2 YFSETQ. The CDR3 is made up of 18 amino acids. For the CDR3, the DNA is TGCGCCAGCAGCTTGGGCCGGGGACAGGCCGCCGTCAACTATGGCTACACCTTC. As protein: CASSLGRGQAAVNYGYTF.

This chain connects TRBV30 to TRBJ2-5; 14 bases line up with TRBD2. This CDR3 has 16 residues. CDR1 and CDR2 (germline): GTSNPN, SVGIG (reference sequence). V was pared by 2 bases and J by 4 bases, with 6 bases of the junction left unmatched. The CDR3 protein is CAWSLGTSGRGETQYF. CDR3 coding DNA: TGTGCCTGGAGTCTTGGGACTAGCGGGAGAGGAGAGACCCAGTACTTC.

Only a few counts were recorded for this clone. The rearrangement joins TRBV18 to TRBJ1-2; D is unresolved. Germline values: CDR1 KGHSH, CDR2 LQKENI. Trimming left V 3 bases short and J 4 bases short, with 15 bases between. This CDR3 contains 15 residues. Written as DNA, the CDR3 is TGTGCCAGCTCACCGGAGACGGGGTTGGGCTATGGCTACACCTTC. Translating it yields CASSPETGLGYGYTF.

The rearrangement joins TRBV5-1 to TRBJ1-2; 7 bases line up with TRBD1. V dropped 3 bases and J dropped 7; count of bases not matched to a gene: 9. The CDR3 loop spans 14 amino acids. Germline V gives CDR1 SGHRS, CDR2 YFSETQ. Here the CDR3 DNA reads TGCGCCAGCAGCTCGCGGGCGACAGGGACTGGCTACACCTTC. Its translation: CASSSRATGTGYTF.

The CDR3 sequence is CSGGSGRETQYF. The CDR3 DNA sequence: TGCAGCGGCGGAAGCGGCCGGGAGACCCAGTACTTC. This sequence joins TRBV29-1 and TRBJ2-5, with D perhaps matching TRBD2 (5 bases). V was pared by 7 bases and J by 5 bases, with 14 bases between. The CDR3 loop spans 12 amino acids. Germline V CDR1 and CDR2: SQVTM, ANQGSEA.

The chain uses TRBV2 and TRBJ2-2; 10 nucleotides match TRBD1. The CDR3 consists of 15 residues. Germline lookup yields CDR1 SNHLY and CDR2 FYNNEI. With 5 bases clipped from V and 4 bases from J, the junction kept 4 bases outside the gene matches. Written as DNA, the CDR3 is TGTGCCAGCAGTCCGGGACAGGGGTTCACCGGGGAGCTGTTTTTT. Its translation: CASSPGQGFTGELFF.

This clone was seen more than once but under ten times. The chain is built from TRBV7-9 and TRBJ2-7, with 10 bases aligning to TRBD2. This CDR3 region has 18 residues. The V gene end was trimmed by 2 bases and the J gene end by 0 bases; junction bases not matched to a gene: 10. CDR1 is SEHNR, CDR2 FQNEAQ, per germline (reference sequence). CDR3 loop: CASSLTSGLAVLSYEQYF. In DNA form, the CDR3 reads TGTGCCAGCAGCTTAACGTCCGGACTAGCGGTTCTCTCCTACGAGCAGTACTTC.

The rearrangement joins TRBV7-2 to TRBJ2-3; D is uncertain. The CDR3 has 12 amino acids. The V gene lost 6 bases and the J gene lost 2 bases, with 6 bases spanning the gap. Germline-derived CDR1 and CDR2 are SGHTA and FQGNSA. CDR3 loop: CASSRFTDTQYF. In nucleotides, the CDR3 is TGTGCCAGCAGTAGATTCACAGATACGCAGTATTTT. Combining the CDR3 with reference TRBV7-2 and TRBJ2-3 gives the whole variable domain GAGVSQSPSNKVTEKGKDVELRCDPISGHTALYWYRQSLGQGLEFLIYFQGNSAPDKSGLPSDRFSAERTGGSVSTLTIQRTQQEDSAVYLCASSRFTDTQYFGPGTRLTVL.

DNA of the CDR3: TGCGCCAGCAGTGAGACCGGGACAGGCCTCTCTGGGGCCAACGTCCTGACTTTC. Its translation: CASSETGTGLSGANVLTF. J is TRBJ2-6 and V is TRBV10-1; 8 bases map to TRBD1. CDR1 is WNHNN, CDR2 SYGVQD, per germline (reference sequence). V lost 2 bases to trimming and J lost 0 bases; unmatched junction nucleotides: 6. There are 18 residues in the CDR3.

The rearrangement joins TRBV18 to TRBJ1-5; no definite D call. V was shortened by 3 bases and J by 7 bases, with 10 bases between the two germline ends. Germline lookup yields CDR1 KGHSH and CDR2 LQKENI. This CDR3 region has 13 residues. CDR3 region: CASSPELNQPQHF. The CDR3 nucleotides are TGTGCCAGCTCACCGGAACTAAACCAGCCCCAGCATTTT.

The chain joins TRBV18 to TRBJ2-3; D is undetermined. The CDR3 sequence is 12 residues long. Germline-derived CDR1 and CDR2 are KGHSH and LQKENI. Trimming shortened V by 2 bases and J by 5 bases, and 5 bases separated the two germline ends. In DNA form, the CDR3 reads TGTGCCAGCTCACCATTTAGAGATACGCAGTATTTT. This gives the protein CASSPFRDTQYF.

This chain uses TRBV10-3 with TRBJ2-7; D might be TRBD1 (6 bases). CDR1 and CDR2 from the germline V gene are ENHRY and SYGVKD. Trimming took off 2 bases at V and 7 bases at J, with 12 bases between the two ends. CDR3 length: 13 amino acids. CDR3 residues: CAISESQGWEQYF. CDR3 nucleotides: TGTGCCATCAGTGAGAGTCAGGGGTGGGAGCAGTACTTC.

The V call is TRBV12-3 or TRBV12-4, the J call TRBJ2-3; D gene unclear. V lost 8 bases to trimming and J lost 1 base, with 7 bases between them. This CDR3 is 12 amino acids long. The CDR3 spells CASLLGTDTQYF. Here the CDR3 DNA reads TGTGCCAGCCTACTGGGCACAGATACGCAGTATTTT.

A single count supports this clone. The chain joins TRBV5-6 to TRBJ2-3; 16 bases are shared with TRBD2. The germline V gene has CDR1 SGHDT and CDR2 YYEEEE. This CDR3 region has 17 residues. Trimming at V came to 4 bases and at J to 5 bases, leaving 7 bases not matched to a gene. As DNA, the CDR3 is TGTGCCAGCAGCCAAGGGACTAGCGGGAGGGCCGTAGATACGCAGTATTTT. It encodes CASSQGTSGRAVDTQYF.

The rearrangement links TRBV6-5 to TRBJ2-1, with 12 nucleotides matching TRBD2. Germline values: CDR1 MNHEY, CDR2 SVGAGI. The J segment lost 4 bases and the V segment lost 6 bases, leaving 1 base of the junction unmatched. The CDR3 totals 14 residues. As DNA, the CDR3 is TGTGCCAGCAGCGGACTAGCGGGATACAATGAGCAGTTCTTC. Amino acids: CASSGLAGYNEQFF.